One sample yielded the 25 T cell receptor beta chains listed below, sequenced in a study of blood T cell repertoires in COVID-19. Data came from immunoSEQ multiplex PCR; TCRdb stores just in-frame clones and leaves some out. This sample carries 200,000 to 250,000 clones, 84% of them seen once, and the ten largest clones take 4.5% to 5.5%. The sample taken for sequencing was peripheral blood. These receptors were taken from a woman aged 55-70 years who had recovered from COVID-19.

The chain couples TRBV7-6 to TRBJ2-2; 9 positions agree with TRBD2. Losses at the gene ends were 5 bases for V and 6 bases for J; bases not matched to a gene: 1. Germline CDR1 reads SGHVS; CDR2 reads FNYEAQ. This CDR3 region has 13 residues. The CDR3, as DNA: TGTGCCAGCAGCCAGCGGGGGGCCGGGGAGCTGTTTTTT. Its protein is CASSQRGAGELFF.

This chain uses TRBV10-3 with TRBJ2-1, with 8 positions matching TRBD2. V shed 8 bases, J shed 4 bases, and the junction held 7 bases outside the gene matches. CDR1 ENHRY and CDR2 SYGVKD come from the germline V gene. The CDR3 runs 14 residues. DNA for the CDR3: TGTGCCATCGGTAGCGGGGAGCTTTACAATGAGCAGTTCTTC. It encodes CAIGSGELYNEQFF.

The V gene is TRBV11-1, the J gene TRBJ2-1; 7 nucleotides line up with TRBD1. V lost 5 bases and J lost 4; bases outside the gene matches: 11. The germline V gene encodes CDR1 SGHAT and CDR2 FQDESV (reference sequence). The CDR3 is 16 residues long. Written as DNA, the CDR3 is TGTGCCAGCAGCCAAAGGGGGCGAACCAAATACAATGAGCAGTTCTTC. This translates into CASSQRGRTKYNEQFF.

J is TRBJ2-4 and V is TRBV5-1; TRBD1 matches at 10 bases. V was clipped by 0 bases and J by 6 bases; unmatched bases: 9. Looked up from germline, CDR1 is SGHRS and CDR2 is YFSETQ. The CDR3 has 17 residues. The CDR3 loop reads CASSLASDRGPRNIQYF. Written as DNA, the CDR3 is TGCGCCAGCAGCTTGGCAAGCGACAGGGGGCCTAGAAACATTCAGTACTTC.

The sample holds one count of this clone. V gene TRBV5-1 combines with J gene TRBJ2-5; TRBD2 agrees at 8 bases. The germline CDR1 and CDR2 sequences are SGHRS and YFSETQ. V trimming: 1 base; J trimming: 1 base; junction bases outside the gene matches: 6. CDR3 length: 16 residues. CDR3 loop: CASSLREAGAQETQYF. In DNA, the CDR3 is TGCGCCAGCAGCTTGAGGGAAGCGGGGGCCCAAGAGACCCAGTACTTC.

V gene TRBV2 combines with J gene TRBJ1-2, with 9 bases lining up with TRBD1. CDR1 and CDR2 from the germline V gene are SNHLY and FYNNEI. The length of the CDR3 is 14 residues. The V gene end was trimmed by 5 bases and the J gene end by 3 bases; junction bases not matched to a gene: 4. The CDR3 DNA is TGTGCCAGCAGTCAACAGGGGGCCGACTATGGCTACACCTTC. Encoded protein: CASSQQGADYGYTF.

This clone has just one count. V and J are TRBV11-1 and TRBJ1-4, with unresolved D. The germline V gene has CDR1 SGHAT and CDR2 FQDESV (reference sequence). V was cut by 5 bases and J by 3 bases, with 4 bases left in between. This CDR3 contains 12 residues. As DNA, the CDR3 is TGTGCCAGCAGCCCAGCTAATGAAAAACTGTTTTTT. Protein sequence: CASSPANEKLFF.

The chain is built from TRBV7-2 and TRBJ1-5; D perhaps matches TRBD1 (6 bases). The CDR3 loop spans 14 amino acids. Per germline, CDR1 SGHTA and CDR2 FQGNSA. Trimming took off 5 bases at V and 6 bases at J, with 14 bases between the two ends. CDR3 sequence (DNA): TGTGCCAGCAGCGCCGGGGGGGCGGGTCAGCCCCAGCATTTT. It yields the protein CASSAGGAGQPQHF.

This clone was picked up a small number of times. This sequence joins TRBV2 and TRBJ1-6, with a possible D match to TRBD1 (6 bases). Trimming took off 6 bases at V and 7 bases at J, with 19 bases between the two ends. Germline loops: CDR1 SNHLY, CDR2 FYNNEI. CDR3 length: 16 residues. CDR3 bases: TGTGCCAGCAGCGAGGGACAAATCCTGGGGAATTCACCCCTCCACTTT. Its protein is CASSEGQILGNSPLHF.

The V and J genes are TRBV24-1 and TRBJ2-2; 16 positions match TRBD2. The CDR3 covers 19 residues. The trim removed 2 bases at V and 4 bases at J, leaving 6 bases unmatched. Per the germline V gene, CDR1 is KGHDR and CDR2 is SFDVKD. The CDR3 sequence is CATSDSGTSGGASTGELFF. CDR3 nucleotide sequence: TGTGCCACCAGTGATTCCGGGACTAGCGGGGGGGCGAGCACCGGGGAGCTGTTTTTT.

The chain links TRBV7-3 to TRBJ2-5, with TRBD2 matching over 7 bases. Trimming took 2 bases from V and 1 from J; bases not matched to a gene: 7. Germline CDR1 SGHTA, CDR2 FQGTGA. This CDR3 is 16 amino acids long. DNA for the CDR3: TGTGCCAGCAGCTTAGCTAGCGGAGGCCCCCAAGAGACCCAGTACTTC. Translation: CASSLASGGPQETQYF.

The rearrangement uses TRBV18 and TRBJ2-7; TRBD1 aligns across 10 bases. Germline loops: CDR1 KGHSH, CDR2 LQKENI. The CDR3 length is 17 residues. The junction had 11 bases not matched to a gene; V was cut back by 0 bases and J by 6 bases. The CDR3 sequence: CASSPPLRTGGLGEQYF. The CDR3 nucleotides read TGTGCCAGCTCACCACCTTTGCGGACAGGGGGATTAGGCGAGCAGTACTTC. Using reference TRBV18 and TRBJ2-7 for the parts outside the CDR3, the full variable domain is NAGVMQNPRHLVRRRGQEARLRCSPMKGHSHVYWYRQLPEEGLKFMVYLQKENIIDESGMPKERFSAEFPKEGPSILRIQQVVRGDSAAYFCASSPPLRTGGLGEQYFGPGTRLTVT.

The J gene is TRBJ1-2, the V gene TRBV5-1; D unclear. The germline CDR1 and CDR2 sequences are SGHRS and YFSETQ. V was pared by 0 bases and J by 7 bases, with 10 bases between. CDR3 length: 13 residues. CDR3 sequence reads: CASSLEPNGGYTF. The CDR3 DNA is TGCGCCAGCAGCTTGGAACCAAACGGTGGCTACACCTTC.

The chain couples TRBV6-5 to TRBJ2-1; the D gene is possibly TRBD2 (6 bases). The germline CDR1 and CDR2 sequences are MNHEY and SVGAGI. The CDR3 spans 12 residues. V lost 7 bases, J lost 3 bases, and 7 bases lay in between. CDR3 sequence (DNA): TGTGCCAGCAAGACTAGCTACAATGAGCAGTTCTTC. Translated: CASKTSYNEQFF.

The chain joins TRBV20-1 to TRBJ1-2; D call uncertain. Per the germline V gene, CDR1 is DFQATT and CDR2 is SNEGSKA (reference sequence). The CDR3 loop spans 9 amino acids. V shed 0 bases and J shed 14 bases, with 7 bases lying between them. CDR3 nucleotides: TGCAGTGCTAGAGATCGCGATACCTTC. The encoded protein is CSARDRDTF.

V gene TRBV7-9 combines with J gene TRBJ2-5; 7 nucleotides agree with TRBD1. This CDR3 has 15 residues. Germline V gives CDR1 SEHNR, CDR2 FQNEAQ (reference sequence). V was clipped by 7 bases and J by 1 base; unmatched bases: 9. In DNA, the CDR3 is TGTGCCAGCACCCCCATACAGGGGACCCAAGAGACCCAGTACTTC. Amino acids: CASTPIQGTQETQYF.

V usage is TRBV6-5 and J usage is TRBJ2-5; maybe TRBD1 (6 bases). CDR1 is MNHEY, CDR2 SVGAGI, per germline. Trimming removed 0 bases from V and 5 bases from J, with 10 bases in between. CDR3 length: 14 residues. The DNA for the CDR3 is TGTGCCAGCAGTTACTCGACAGGTCTGGAGACCCAGTACTTC. Residues: CASSYSTGLETQYF.

The count of this clone is one. The chain links TRBV5-1 to TRBJ2-6; D remains unclear. The V gene's germline CDR1 is SGHRS and CDR2 YFSETQ. V was cut by 4 bases and J by 2 bases, with 16 bases left in between. This CDR3 has 17 residues. The CDR3 loop reads CASSTPARVAGANVLTF. In DNA form, the CDR3 reads TGCGCCAGCAGCACACCCGCTCGGGTTGCTGGGGCCAACGTCCTGACTTTC.

This clone was counted a few times. The chain carries TRBV7-6 and TRBJ1-3; possibly TRBD1 for D (5 bases). The V gene's germline CDR1 is SGHVS and CDR2 FNYEAQ. V lost 4 bases to trimming and J lost 0 bases, with 7 bases between them. This CDR3 is built from 14 residues. The DNA for the CDR3 is TGTGCCAGCAGCTGGACAAACTCTGGAAACACCATATATTTT. It encodes CASSWTNSGNTIYF.

This chain uses TRBV30 with TRBJ1-2, with D unclear. Deletions cut 3 bases from V and 4 bases from J, with 12 bases between. This CDR3 comprises 13 residues. The V gene's germline CDR1 is GTSNPN and CDR2 SVGIG (reference sequence). The CDR3 region is CAWRAGSSYGYTF. The CDR3 nucleotides read TGTGCCTGGAGGGCGGGTTCAAGCTATGGCTACACCTTC.

The V gene is TRBV6-2 or TRBV6-3, the J gene TRBJ2-5; 10 nucleotides line up with TRBD2. V lost 0 bases and J lost 4; bases outside the gene matches: 5. The CDR3 is made up of 16 amino acids. Per germline, CDR1 MNHEY and CDR2 SVGEGT. The CDR3 region is CASSYSWTSGVETQYF. In nucleotides, the CDR3 is TGTGCCAGCAGTTACTCGTGGACTAGCGGTGTAGAGACCCAGTACTTC.

The CDR3 loop reads CASSLYRGSSYTF. The CDR3 DNA is TGTGCCAGCAGCTTGTACAGGGGAAGTAGCTACACCTTC. The V call is TRBV5-8, the J call TRBJ1-2; 7 bases are a match to TRBD1. J gave up 9 bases and V 1 base, and 6 bases lay outside the gene matches. From germline, CDR1 is SGHTS and CDR2 YDEGEE. CDR3 length: 13 amino acids.

The rearrangement joins TRBV6-2 or TRBV6-3 to TRBJ2-3; D unclear. The V end was cut by 4 bases, the J end by 7 bases, with 9 bases between. The germline gives CDR1 MNHEY, CDR2 SVGEGT. The CDR3 spans 12 residues. The CDR3 DNA is TGTGCCAGCAGTTCCATCGGTAATACGCAGTATTTT. It specifies CASSSIGNTQYF.

This clone was found a few times. The chain couples TRBV10-1 to TRBJ1-1; tentatively, D is TRBD1 (5 bases). The CDR3 is 13 residues long. The germline CDR1 and CDR2 sequences are WNHNN and SYGVQD (reference sequence). The germline V and J ends were trimmed by 7 bases and 7 bases, with 16 bases remaining between them. This CDR3 is CASKLSGTGEAFF. CDR3 in DNA: TGCGCCAGCAAGTTGAGCGGGACGGGTGAAGCTTTCTTT.

The chain recombines TRBV5-6 with TRBJ1-1; D unclear. The CDR3 length is 13 residues. Germline CDR1 reads SGHDT; CDR2 reads YYEEEE. Trimming took 3 bases from V and 6 from J, leaving 12 bases between them. In DNA, the CDR3 is TGTGCCAGCAGCTCGAGCGGGTCAGCTGAAGCTTTCTTT. It yields the protein CASSSSGSAEAFF.